This TCR beta chain emerged from a study of T cell repertoires in cytomegalovirus infection (dated by TCRdb to the late 2010s). For the wider study: The HLA type of each donor mattered for the analysis, because public TCR beta signatures pointed to carriage of CMV infection along with the matching HLA type. Broad study findings and their caveats: The ex vivo response was dominated by HLA-C-restricted CMV-specific TCR beta clonotypes, and the single most frequent clonotype in two of eight donors was supplied by these HLA-C-restricted clonotypes. In both this cohort and an independent cohort of some 370 donors, the cumulative frequency of public TCR beta family members distinguished carriers of CMV infection plus the relevant HLA type.

In the germline V gene, CDR1 corresponds to MGHDK and CDR2 to SYGVNS. Trimming removed 2 bases from V and 0 bases from J, leaving 22 bases between the germline ends. The CDR3 measures 20 amino acids from cysteine to phenylalanine. The kept DNA is CDR3 alone, 60 bases in frame from the first base. The reads were generated on an Illumina HiSeq 1500. TCRdb cleaned the public reads at Q25 with fastp, built clones with MiXCR and kept in-frame beta chains. Under each unique CDR3 protein, matching rows form one entry showing the most common genes and DNA. The table for this sample lists approximately 700,000 distinct CDR3 sequences; roughly 35% of them were counted only once. Clones ranked in the top ten supply 2.8% of the sample. Worth noting for this clonotype: No antigen is known for it. Base qualities are not recorded, but no much larger clone differs from it by a single base.

The chain is made from TRBV25-1 and TRBJ2-2; the D gene assignment is ambiguous. The TCR sequence derives from a human donor in good health (CMV status not recorded). Some clones in this sample may be carry-over from other donors' samples. Sequencing used PBMCs. The nucleotide sequence reads as follows: TGTGCCAGCAGTGAAGAGTGGGTGTCAGGTAGCCGGGCGAACACCGGGGAGCTGTTTTTT. The resulting protein is CASSEEWVSGSRANTGELFF.